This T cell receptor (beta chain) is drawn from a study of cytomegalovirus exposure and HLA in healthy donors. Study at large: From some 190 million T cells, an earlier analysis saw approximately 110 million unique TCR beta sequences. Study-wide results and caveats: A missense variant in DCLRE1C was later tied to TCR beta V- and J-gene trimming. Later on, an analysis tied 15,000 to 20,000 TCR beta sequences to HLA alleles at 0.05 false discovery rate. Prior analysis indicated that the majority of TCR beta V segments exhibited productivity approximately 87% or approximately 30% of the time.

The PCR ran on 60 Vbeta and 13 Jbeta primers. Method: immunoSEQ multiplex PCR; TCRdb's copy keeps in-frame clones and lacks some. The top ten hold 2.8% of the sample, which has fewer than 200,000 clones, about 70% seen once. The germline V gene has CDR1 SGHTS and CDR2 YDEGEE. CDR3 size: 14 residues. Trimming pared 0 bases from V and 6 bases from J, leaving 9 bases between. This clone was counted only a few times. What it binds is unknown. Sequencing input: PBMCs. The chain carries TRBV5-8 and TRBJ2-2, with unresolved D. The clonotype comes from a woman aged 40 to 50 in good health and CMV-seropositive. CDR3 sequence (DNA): TGTGCCAGCAGCTTGGGGGTGCGGTCCGGGGAGCTGTTTTTT. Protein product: CASSLGVRSGELFF.